A selection of T cell receptor beta chains follows, all from one sample in a study of shared clonotypes between healthy human individuals. Produced via immunoSEQ multiplex PCR; TCRdb's table is partial and in-frame only. Of a few hundred thousand clones listed, approximately 79% are singletons. Sequencing was done on a sample of PBMCs. The origin of the receptors is a woman aged 40 to 50 in good health. Some clones in this sample may be carry-over from other donors' samples. Each CDR3 is given with its conserved first and last residue. D genes are given only for firm matches. Size values are once, few and many counts, or a class for expanded clones, and some rows have none.

.,TRBD2,TRBJ2-1,TRBV7-2,CASSSTSGRAYEQFF,TGTGCCAGCAGCTCCACTAGCGGGAGGGCCTATGAGCAGTTCTTC
.,TRBD1,TRBJ1-2,TRBV19,CASSTPSGTGLYGYTF,TGTGCCAGTAGTACCCCCTCCGGGACAGGCCTTTATGGCTACACCTTC
few,.,TRBJ1-1,TRBV19,CASRESGEMNTEAFF,TGTGCCAGTAGGGAGTCCGGGGAGATGAACACTGAAGCTTTCTTT
.,.,TRBJ2-7,TRBV5-1,CASSLAGRRENEQYF,TGCGCCAGCAGCTTGGCTGGGAGGAGGGAGAACGAGCAGTACTTC
once,.,TRBJ2-1,TRBV9,CASSVGLPYGNEQFF,TGTGCCAGCAGCGTAGGACTACCCTACGGTAATGAGCAGTTCTTC
.,TRBD1,TRBJ1-2,TRBV5-6,CASSGGQGVNYGYTF,TGTGCCAGCAGCGGTGGGCAGGGGGTAAACTATGGCTACACCTTC
.,TRBD1,TRBJ2-5,TRBV19,CASGTGGRETQYF,TGTGCCAGCGGAACAGGGGGGCGGGAGACCCAGTACTTC
.,TRBD2,TRBJ2-7,TRBV11-2,CASSSEAPSGLAEYEQYF,TGTGCCAGCAGCTCCGAAGCTCCCTCGGGACTAGCGGAATACGAGCAGTACTTC
.,.,TRBJ2-3,TRBV28,CASSRATDTQYF,TGTGCCAGCAGCCGCGCCACAGATACGCAGTATTTT
once,.,TRBJ2-7,TRBV19,CASTPTQGSAYEQYF,TGTGCCAGTACCCCAACACAGGGATCAGCCTACGAGCAGTACTTC
.,TRBD2,TRBJ2-1,TRBV5-4,CASSRRTSGYNEQFF,TGTGCCAGCAGCCGCAGGACTAGCGGATACAATGAGCAGTTCTTC
.,.,TRBJ2-2,TRBV5-4,CASSPEINTGELFF,TGTGCCAGCAGCCCAGAAATCAACACCGGGGAGCTGTTTTTT